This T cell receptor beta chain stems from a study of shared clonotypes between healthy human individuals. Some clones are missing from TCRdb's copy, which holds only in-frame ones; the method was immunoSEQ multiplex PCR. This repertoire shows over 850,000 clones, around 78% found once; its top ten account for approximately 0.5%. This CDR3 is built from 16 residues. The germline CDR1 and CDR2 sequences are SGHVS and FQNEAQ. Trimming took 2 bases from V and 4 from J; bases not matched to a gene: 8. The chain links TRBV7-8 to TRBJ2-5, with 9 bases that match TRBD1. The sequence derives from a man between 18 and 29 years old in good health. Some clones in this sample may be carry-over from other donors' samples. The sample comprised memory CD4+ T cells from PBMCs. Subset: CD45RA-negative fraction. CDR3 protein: CASSLPPDRGRETQYF. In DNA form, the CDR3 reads TGTGCCAGCAGCTTACCCCCGGACAGGGGAAGAGAGACCCAGTACTTC.